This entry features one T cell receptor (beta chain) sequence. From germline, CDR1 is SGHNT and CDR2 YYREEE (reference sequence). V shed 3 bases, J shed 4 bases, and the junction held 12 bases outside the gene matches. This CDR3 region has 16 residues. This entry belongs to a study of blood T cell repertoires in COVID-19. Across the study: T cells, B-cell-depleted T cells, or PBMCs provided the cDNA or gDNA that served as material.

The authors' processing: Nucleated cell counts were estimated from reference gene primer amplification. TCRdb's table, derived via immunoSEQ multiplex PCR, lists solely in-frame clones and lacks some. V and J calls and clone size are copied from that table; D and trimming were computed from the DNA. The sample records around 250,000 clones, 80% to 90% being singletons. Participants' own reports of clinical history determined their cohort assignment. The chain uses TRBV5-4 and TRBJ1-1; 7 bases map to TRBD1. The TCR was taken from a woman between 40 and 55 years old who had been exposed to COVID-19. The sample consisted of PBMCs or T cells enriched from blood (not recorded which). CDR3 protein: CASSSGLQGLGTEAFF. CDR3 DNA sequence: TGTGCCAGCAGCTCCGGACTACAGGGGTTAGGCACTGAAGCTTTCTTT.